A selection of T cell receptor beta chains follows, all from one sample in a study of identical twins. One entry per CDR3 protein results from TCRdb running MiXCR on the 5' RACE reads. The repertoire holds fewer than 500,000 distinct CDR3 sequences, with 20% to 25% as singletons. The same specimen was also included in a second study, on T cells expressing NK-cell markers.

Sequenced input: CD4+ T cells sorted from blood. The receptors originated from a woman aged 18-29 years in good health. Both conserved end residues are part of each CDR3. Each record gives: V gene, clone size, J gene, D gene, CDR3 protein, CDR3 DNA. D genes are given only for firm matches. Clone size is stated in some rows and not others, as once, few, many or a class when expanded.

TRBV7-3,few,TRBJ2-1,TRBD2,CASSLAGDNNEQFF,TGTGCCAGCAGCTTGGCGGGGGATAACAATGAGCAGTTCTTC
TRBV27,few,TRBJ2-4,.,CASSLTPGAKNIQYF,TGTGCCAGCAGTCTTACGCCGGGAGCCAAAAACATTCAGTACTTC
TRBV20-1,once,TRBJ2-2,.,CSAGRVAGSCFF,.
TRBV18,many,TRBJ2-5,.,CASSPRQETQYF,TGTGCCAGCTCACCACGTCAAGAGACCCAGTACTTC
TRBV7-9,.,TRBJ2-5,TRBD2,CASSSRGGEETQYF,TGTGCCAGCAGCTCGAGGGGAGGGGAAGAGACCCAGTACTTC
TRBV5-1,many,TRBJ2-1,.,CASSFFQGSYNEQFF,TGCGCCAGCAGCTTTTTCCAAGGGTCCTACAATGAGCAGTTCTTC
TRBV12-3/TRBV12-4,few,TRBJ2-3,.,CASSFLPSDTQYF,TGTGCCAGCAGTTTCTTGCCGTCAGATACGCAGTATTTT
TRBV20-1,.,TRBJ1-1,TRBD1,CSARDPNRGAREAFF,TGCAGTGCTAGAGATCCCAACAGGGGCGCTCGGGAAGCTTTCTTT
TRBV20-1,.,TRBJ2-1,.,CSAPMVAGPVGNEQFF,TGCAGTGCCCCCATGGTTGCAGGACCAGTGGGCAATGAGCAGTTCTTC
TRBV25-1,.,TRBJ1-1,.,CASGLIGGLGANTEAFF,TGTGCCAGCGGTCTCATCGGCGGTTTGGGGGCGAACACTGAAGCTTTCTTT
TRBV12-3/TRBV12-4,.,TRBJ2-7,TRBD1,CASSLGGQGRGYEQYF,TGTGCCAGCAGTTTAGGTGGACAGGGCAGGGGCTACGAGCAGTACTTC
TRBV5-1,few,TRBJ2-6,.,CASSLVGIGANVLTF,TGCGCCAGCAGCTTGGTGGGGATAGGGGCCAACGTCCTGACTTTC
TRBV20-1,.,TRBJ2-5,TRBD1,CSAQGQGEETQYF,TGCAGTGCCCAGGGACAGGGGGAAGAGACCCAGTACTTC
TRBV20-1,.,TRBJ2-3,TRBD2,CSARDSGGAGDTQYF,TGCAGTGCTAGAGATTCGGGGGGGGCAGGGGATACGCAGTATTTT
TRBV11-2,.,TRBJ2-7,TRBD2,CASNIAGVNYEQHF,TGTGCCAGCAATATAGCGGGAGTAAACTACGAGCAGCACTTC
TRBV7-2,.,TRBJ2-3,.,CASSLLGPASTDTQYF,TGTGCCAGCAGCTTACTAGGTCCCGCTAGCACAGATACGCAGTATTTT
TRBV7-3,few,TRBJ2-1,.,CASSPGTPNNEQFF,TGTGCCAGCAGCCCCGGGACTCCTAACAATGAGCAGTTCTTC
TRBV27,.,TRBJ2-7,.,CASCRLTVNPYEQYF,TGTGCCAGCTGTCGACTGACAGTAAATCCCTACGAGCAGTACTTC
TRBV10-3,.,TRBJ2-7,.,CAIRDFYEQYF,TGTGCCATCAGAGACTTCTACGAGCAGTACTTC
TRBV6-1,few,TRBJ2-3,.,CASSPGRSTSTDTQYF,TGTGCCAGCAGTCCCGGACGGAGCACTAGCACAGATACGCAGTATTTT
TRBV7-9,few,TRBJ2-7,.,CASSLAENSYEQYF,TGTGCCAGCAGCTTAGCGGAAAATTCCTACGAGCAGTACTTC
TRBV10-3,.,TRBJ2-7,TRBD2,CAISLSGGWSYEQYF,TGTGCCATCAGCCTTAGCGGGGGGTGGTCCTACGAGCAGTACTTC
TRBV20-1,.,TRBJ2-1,.,CSAKAVSSYNEQFF,TGCAGTGCTAAGGCTGTAAGCTCCTACAATGAGCAGTTCTTC
TRBV3-1,.,TRBJ2-7,.,CASSQEGARRYEQYF,TGTGCCAGCAGCCAAGAAGGCGCTAGACGTTACGAGCAGTACTTC
TRBV5-6,few,TRBJ2-1,TRBD2,CASSPKSGSAYNEQFF,TGTGCCAGCAGCCCGAAAAGCGGGAGCGCCTACAATGAGCAGTTCTTC
TRBV12-3/TRBV12-4,few,TRBJ2-7,.,CASSFRIYEQYF,TGTGCCAGCAGTTTTAGGATCTACGAGCAGTACTTC
TRBV5-1,.,TRBJ1-2,.,CASSPQGTALYGYTF,TGCGCCAGCAGCCCGCAGGGGACGGCTCTCTATGGCTACACCTTC
TRBV20-1,few,TRBJ2-3,TRBD2,CSARMASGADTQYF,TGCAGTGCTAGAATGGCTAGCGGGGCAGATACGCAGTATTTT
TRBV5-1,few,TRBJ1-2,.,CASSLFGVASGYTF,TGCGCCAGCAGCTTGTTTGGGGTGGCGTCTGGCTACACCTTC
TRBV4-1,many,TRBJ2-1,TRBD2,CASRLGLAGDNEQFF,TGCGCCAGCAGACTCGGACTAGCGGGGGACAATGAGCAGTTCTTC
TRBV7-2,.,TRBJ2-1,.,CASSLDVRAGARFF,TGTGCCAGCAGCTTAGATGTCCGGGCAGGGGCTCGATTCTTC
TRBV12-3/TRBV12-4,.,TRBJ1-3,TRBD1,CASSFRTGFVDTIYF,TGTGCCAGCAGTTTCAGGACAGGGTTCGTAGACACCATATATTTT
TRBV6-5,.,TRBJ2-7,.,CASSYSSTSYEQYF,TGTGCCAGCAGTTACTCGTCGACTTCTTACGAGCAGTACTTC
TRBV20-1,once,TRBJ2-3,.,CSLARWDTQYF,TGCAGCTTGGCTAGGTGGGATACGCAGTATTTT
TRBV9,once,TRBJ1-2,TRBD1,CASSERTGTNYGYTF,TGTGCCAGCAGCGAGCGGACAGGTACTAACTATGGCTACACCTTC
TRBV6-5,.,TRBJ2-3,TRBD2,CASSYRAGETDTQYF,TGTGCCAGCAGTTACCGAGCGGGAGAAACAGATACGCAGTATTTT
TRBV2,.,TRBJ2-2,.,CASCVGVGPNTGELFF,TGTGCCAGCTGCGTGGGGGTAGGGCCGAACACCGGGGAGCTGTTTTTT
TRBV3-1,few,TRBJ2-1,.,CASSQLGGGQNNEQFF,TGTGCCAGCAGCCAACTCGGGGGGGGACAGAACAATGAGCAGTTCTTC
TRBV5-6,few,TRBJ2-7,.,CASSQKTRNLYEQYF,TGTGCCAGCAGCCAAAAGACACGGAACCTCTACGAGCAGTACTTC
TRBV6-1,.,TRBJ2-1,.,CASRSFGEYSYNEQFF,TGTGCCAGCAGATCCTTCGGAGAGTACAGCTACAATGAGCAGTTCTTC
TRBV5-1,.,TRBJ1-3,.,CASSFFGTGNTIYF,TGCGCCAGCAGCTTTTTTGGGACTGGAAACACCATATATTTT
TRBV6-2/TRBV6-3,.,TRBJ2-1,TRBD2,CASSIGLAGISNEQFF,TGTGCCAGCAGTATAGGACTAGCGGGAATATCAAATGAGCAGTTCTTC
TRBV11-2,few,TRBJ2-1,TRBD2,CASSRRLAGALEQFF,TGTGCCAGCAGCCGTCGACTAGCGGGGGCCCTTGAGCAGTTCTTC
TRBV6-2/TRBV6-3,few,TRBJ2-3,.,CASAPGTKRTQYF,TGTGCCAGCGCCCCAGGGACCAAACGTACGCAGTATTTT
TRBV15,many,TRBJ1-1,.,CATSRDGRNTEAFF,TGTGCCACCAGCAGAGACGGCAGGAACACTGAAGCTTTCTTT
TRBV7-3,.,TRBJ2-2,.,CASSQYRGTGELFF,TGTGCCAGCAGCCAGTATCGGGGGACCGGGGAGCTGTTTTTT
TRBV5-6,many,TRBJ2-1,TRBD2,CASSPGGLAYNEQFF,TGTGCCAGCAGCCCTGGAGGACTAGCCTACAATGAGCAGTTCTTC
TRBV6-1,few,TRBJ1-2,.,CASSRGSYYGYTF,TGTGCCAGCAGTAGGGGCAGCTACTATGGCTACACCTTC